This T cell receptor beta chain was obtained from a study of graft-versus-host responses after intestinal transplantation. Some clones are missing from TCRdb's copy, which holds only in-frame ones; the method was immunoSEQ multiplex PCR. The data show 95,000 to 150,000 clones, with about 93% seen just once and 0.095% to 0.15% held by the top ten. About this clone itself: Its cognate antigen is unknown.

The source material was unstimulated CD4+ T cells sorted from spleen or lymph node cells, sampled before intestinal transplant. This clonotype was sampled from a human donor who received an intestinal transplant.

For the CDR3, the DNA is TGTGCCAGCAGCTTTGACCCCGTAGCCTACGAGCAGTACTTC. Protein sequence: CASSFDPVAYEQYF. The chain carries TRBV28 and TRBJ2-7; D gene ambiguous. The CDR3 consists of 14 residues. V lost 6 bases and J 2 bases, leaving 14 bases between the germline ends. CDR1 is MDHEN, CDR2 SYDVKM, per germline.